This T cell receptor beta chain was recovered during a study of regulatory T cells in long-lasting Graves disease. Study-level findings and limits: Owing to a sample size that was small, accuracy may have been reduced.

Time point described: newly diagnosed GD, antithyroid drugs for less than 3 months. PBMC RNA served as the TCR library source. J lost 6 bases, V lost 4 bases, and 12 bases had no gene match. CDR3 length equals 15 residues. Looked up from germline, CDR1 is SGHRS and CDR2 is YFSETQ. In its sample, this clonotype was seen many times. Its target is not known. According to the study, TCR beta libraries were built with iRepertoire HTBI primers and CDR3-region Arm-PCR. TCRdb used MiXCR to reprocess the multiplex PCR reads, holding one entry per CDR3 protein. Among some 460,000 distinct CDR3 sequences listed, around 15% were seen once. In addition, the sample was reused for a study of T cells in Graves' hyperthyroidism and ophthalmopathy. As that report states: With a duration under 2 months, the hyperthyroidism was newly diagnosed in patients aged 18 to 65.

The V call is TRBV5-1, the J call TRBJ1-2; 7 bases agree with TRBD1. The sequence was collected from a man aged 40-49 years with Graves disease. The sample was peripheral blood mononuclear cells (PBMCs), taken at new diagnosis, from a patient treated with antithyroid drugs. This CDR3 reads CASSPRTGTLNGYTF. In nucleotides, the CDR3 is TGCGCCAGCAGCCCCCGGACAGGAACTCTTAATGGCTACACCTTC. Filled out from reference TRBV5-1 and TRBJ1-2, the complete variable domain reads KAGVTQTPRYLIKTRGQQVTLSCSPISGHRSVSWYQQTPGQGLQFLFEYFSETQRNKGNFPGRFSGRQFSNSRSEMNVSTLELGDSALYLCASSPRTGTLNGYTFGSGTRLTVV.